This T cell receptor beta chain was obtained from a study of response to subunit inactivated influenza vaccine. A single record per CDR3 protein comes from TCRdb applying MiXCR to the RT-PCR reads. The sample lists about 780,000 distinct CDR3 sequences, around 18% occurring once. Trimming removed 0 bases at V and 2 bases at J, with 12 bases between. This CDR3 is built from 16 residues. This clonotype was observed a few times. The TCR was taken from a middle-aged man who received an inactivated influenza vaccine. This chain uses TRBV12-3 or TRBV12-4 with TRBJ2-3, with D maybe TRBD1 (6 bases). The sample was PBMCs from blood, taken 5 to 6 days after vaccination. The CDR3 coding sequence is TGTGCCAGCAGTTTAGCGGGTCGGGACAACACAGATACGCAGTATTTT. Its translation: CASSLAGRDNTDTQYF.